This T cell receptor beta chain emerged from a study of metastatic and nonmetastatic thyroid tumors (TCRdb year 2020). Some background on the complete study: Repertoires from peripheral blood and from tumor or nodule tissue samples of malignant and benign thyroid patients were compared. What the work shows at the level of the full study, not this receptor alone: In both blood and tumor samples, TCR beta diversity was reported to be significantly higher in malignant tumors than in benign nodules.

Library preparation used PCR. Sequencing relied on an Illumina HiSeq 4000. The TCR beta-chain CDR3 region of each patient was profiled by high-throughput sequencing. The original methods were these. A classifier to discriminate distant-metastatic papillary thyroid cancer patients was built from CDR3 differences across clinicopathological groups. The Shannon index was used to assess repertoire diversity, and the Morisita-Horn index was used to assess tumor-blood repertoire similarity. TCRdb trimmed public reads at Q25 via fastp, called clones via MiXCR and kept in-frame beta chains. Here the V and J calls rest on TCRdb's processing, not on the authors' analysis. In all, the sample holds about 93,000 clones, and approximately 12% of those were seen once. The ten largest clones take up roughly 12% of the sample. None of the patients had been given any treatment before thyroid surgery. Using T-cell receptor beta sequencing, the researchers looked back retrospectively at clinical samples from patients, gathered between about 2011 and 2019.

Note on this clone: Its antigen is unknown. Base qualities were left out, and no much larger clone turns up one base away.

This sequence was found in a female donor with papillary thyroid cancer or a benign thyroid nodule (not recorded which). Some clones in this sample may be carry-over from other donors' samples. Input material: blood.

The CDR3 region has the sequence CSASRGPRDRSTYEQYF. The nucleotides read TGCAGTGCCAGCAGAGGGCCCCGGGACAGGTCTACGTACGAGCAGTACTTC. The chain links TRBV20-1 with TRBJ2-7, with TRBD1 matching 8 junction bases. The germline V gene encodes CDR1 DFQATT and CDR2 SNEGSKA (reference sequence). From the cysteine through the phenylalanine, the CDR3 covers 17 amino acids. Kept here is only the CDR3 DNA, which spans 51 bases and is read in frame from base 1. Clipping removes 6 bases from V and 4 bases from J, with 20 as the unmatched junction base count.